A single sample gave rise to the 9 T cell receptor beta chains below, sequenced in a study of blood T cell repertoires in COVID-19. TCRdb's copy holds only in-frame clones and misses some; the assay was immunoSEQ multiplex PCR. The data contain under 200,000 clones, around 80% of them singletons. Sequencing used peripheral blood. The receptors were sampled from a man in his 70s with active or convalescent COVID-19.

The rearrangement links TRBV28 to TRBJ1-5; 9 bases are a match to TRBD1. CDR1 and CDR2 (germline): MDHEN, SYDVKM. V shed 6 bases, J shed 5 bases, and the junction held 8 bases outside the gene matches. The length of the CDR3 is 15 residues. CDR3 nucleotide sequence: TGTGCCAGCAGGATGGGACAGGGAATATATCAGCCCCAGCATTTT. Its protein product is CASRMGQGIYQPQHF. The whole variable domain, filled in from reference TRBV28 and TRBJ1-5, reads DVKVTQSSRYLVKRTGEKVFLECVQDMDHENMFWYRQDPGLGLRLIYFSYDVKMKEKGDIPEGYSVSREKKERFSLILESASTNQTSMYLCASRMGQGIYQPQHFGDGTRLSIL.

In this sample, this clone turned up a few times. V usage is TRBV19 and J usage is TRBJ2-4; D may be TRBD1 (5 bases). Germline CDR1 and CDR2: LNHDA and SQIVND (reference sequence). V gave up 3 bases and J gave up 1 base, with 13 bases separating them. This CDR3 contains 16 residues. Here the CDR3 DNA reads TGTGCCAGTAGTATTCAGGGTTTGGGCGCCAAAAACATTCAGTACTTC. Translated, it gives CASSIQGLGAKNIQYF.

The chain links TRBV7-2 to TRBJ2-7, with a tentative D call TRBD2 (5 bases). The CDR3 spans 14 residues. V dropped 5 bases and J dropped 6 bases, with 17 bases sitting between them. Germline lookup yields CDR1 SGHTA and CDR2 FQGNSA. In nucleotides, the CDR3 is TGTGCCAGCAGCCTCGGACCCAGGAGGCCCGAGCAGTACTTC. Protein: CASSLGPRRPEQYF.

This clone was seen more than once but under ten times. The chain carries TRBV28 and TRBJ1-2, with 7 bases matching TRBD1. CDR1 MDHEN and CDR2 SYDVKM come from the germline V gene. The CDR3 is 16 residues long. V trimming: 6 bases; J trimming: 2 bases; junction bases outside the gene matches: 12. In nucleotides, the CDR3 is TGTGCCAGCAGCCCTATGCGTGAGGGACAGAACTATGGCTACACCTTC. This translates into CASSPMREGQNYGYTF.

The chain uses TRBV19 and TRBJ2-4; no reliable D call. Looked up from germline, CDR1 is LNHDA and CDR2 is SQIVND (reference sequence). Trimming left V 5 bases short and J 0 bases short, with 11 bases between. This CDR3 contains 15 residues. CDR3 region: CASSPLELAKNIQYF. CDR3 sequence (DNA): TGTGCCAGTAGTCCGTTAGAATTAGCCAAAAACATTCAGTACTTC.

The V and J genes are TRBV10-1 and TRBJ1-1; possible D gene TRBD1, 5 bases. Germline CDR1 WNHNN, CDR2 SYGVQD (reference sequence). Between the trimmed V and J ends, which lost 4 bases and 1 base, there was a span of 7 bases. This CDR3 region has 13 residues. This chain's CDR3 is CASSGQPNTEAFF. The CDR3 DNA reads as TGCGCCAGCAGTGGACAGCCGAACACTGAAGCTTTCTTT.

The V call is TRBV30, the J call TRBJ2-5, with D perhaps matching TRBD1 (5 bases). V was pared by 4 bases and J by 2 bases, with 14 bases between. The CDR3 is made up of 14 amino acids. Germline V gives CDR1 GTSNPN, CDR2 SVGIG (reference sequence). The DNA for the CDR3 is TGTGCCTGGACCGCCTGGGGCGCTCAAGAGACCCAGTACTTC. Translation gives CAWTAWGAQETQYF.

V usage is TRBV2 and J usage is TRBJ1-4, with D possibly matching TRBD1 (5 bases). CDR1 and CDR2 (germline): SNHLY, FYNNEI. V dropped 4 bases and J dropped 4 bases, with 7 bases sitting between them. The CDR3 loop spans 13 amino acids. The CDR3 is CASSGQHNEKLFF. Here the CDR3 DNA reads TGTGCCAGCAGTGGACAGCATAATGAAAAACTGTTTTTT. Filled out from reference TRBV2 and TRBJ1-4, the complete variable domain reads EPEVTQTPSHQVTQMGQEVILRCVPISNHLYFYWYRQILGQKVEFLVSFYNNEISEKSEIFDDQFSVERPDGSNFTLKIRSTKLEDSAMYFCASSGQHNEKLFFGSGTQLSVL.

The table lists this clone with a count of one. The rearrangement links TRBV28 to TRBJ1-6; no definite D call. Germline V lookup: CDR1 MDHEN, CDR2 SYDVKM. Trimming took 6 bases from V and 7 from J, leaving 16 bases between them. CDR3 length: 15 amino acids. The CDR3 DNA reads as TGTGCCAGCAGGGGATTGGGAGGGCTGAATTCACCCCTCCACTTT. Amino acid sequence: CASRGLGGLNSPLHF.